The rows below give T cell receptor beta chains drawn from one sample of a study of identical twins. Via MiXCR, TCRdb re-called the 5' RACE reads, giving one row per CDR3 protein. The sample lists approximately 700,000 distinct CDR3 sequences; roughly 6% were seen once. Sample: naive T cells sorted from blood. These receptors came from a man younger than 35 in good health. Both conserved end residues are part of each CDR3. Each record gives: V gene, clone size, J gene, D gene, CDR3 DNA, CDR3 protein. D genes are given only for firm matches. Not all rows give a size; the values are once, few, many and, for expanded clones, a class.

V gene: TRBV15
clone size: many
J gene: TRBJ1-4
D gene: NA
CDR3 DNA: TGTGCCACCGGCCTTCCAACTAATGAAAAACTGTTTTTT
CDR3 protein: CATGLPTNEKLFF

V gene: TRBV12-3/TRBV12-4
clone size: many
J gene: TRBJ2-7
D gene: TRBD2
CDR3 DNA: TGTGCCAGCAGTTTAGGAGTGGGACTAGCGGGAGTTTTTTCGCCGTACTTC
CDR3 protein: CASSLGVGLAGVFSPYF

V gene: TRBV5-1
clone size: few
J gene: TRBJ1-1
D gene: TRBD1
CDR3 DNA: TGCGCCAGCAGCTTGGATGGACAGGGGAACACTGAAGCTTTCTTT
CDR3 protein: CASSLDGQGNTEAFF

V gene: TRBV7-8
clone size: many
J gene: TRBJ2-3
D gene: TRBD1
CDR3 DNA: TGTGCCAGCAGCTCCACAGGGGCTTCGGGGGATACGCAGTATTTT
CDR3 protein: CASSSTGASGDTQYF

V gene: TRBV11-1
clone size: few
J gene: TRBJ2-3
D gene: NA
CDR3 DNA: TGTGCCAGCAGCTTACCTTTGACAAGGATTCGGCTGGCAGATACGCAGTATTTT
CDR3 protein: CASSLPLTRIRLADTQYF

V gene: TRBV4-2
clone size: many
J gene: TRBJ2-3
D gene: NA
CDR3 DNA: TGTGCCAGCAGCCCGGACGGATCCTCAGGGGCAGATACGCAGTATTTT
CDR3 protein: CASSPDGSSGADTQYF

V gene: TRBV7-9
clone size: many
J gene: TRBJ2-1
D gene: NA
CDR3 DNA: TGTGCCAGCAGCTTAGGCCTAGTCTCCTACAATGAGCAGTTCTTC
CDR3 protein: CASSLGLVSYNEQFF

V gene: TRBV5-1
clone size: NA
J gene: TRBJ1-2
D gene: NA
CDR3 DNA: TGCGCCAGCAGCCCGGCGTACTATAACTATGGCTACACCTTC
CDR3 protein: CASSPAYYNYGYTF

V gene: TRBV10-3
clone size: many
J gene: TRBJ1-1
D gene: NA
CDR3 DNA: TGTGCCATCAGTGAATTGATTGGAGCTGAAGCTTTCTTT
CDR3 protein: CAISELIGAEAFF

V gene: TRBV7-9
clone size: many
J gene: TRBJ2-7
D gene: NA
CDR3 DNA: TGTGCCAGCAGCTTCATCGGGACCGAGCAGTACTTC
CDR3 protein: CASSFIGTEQYF

V gene: TRBV12-3/TRBV12-4
clone size: NA
J gene: TRBJ2-2
D gene: NA
CDR3 DNA: TGTGCCAGCACTAGCTTTGGCGGGGAGCTGTTTTTT
CDR3 protein: CASTSFGGELFF

V gene: TRBV4-3
clone size: many
J gene: TRBJ2-7
D gene: NA
CDR3 DNA: TGCGCCAGCAGCCGACACAGGGTATCCTACGAGCAGTACTTC
CDR3 protein: CASSRHRVSYEQYF

V gene: TRBV27
clone size: NA
J gene: TRBJ2-3
D gene: NA
CDR3 DNA: TGTGCCAGCAGTTTGGGATTTCATGTCACAGATACGCAGTATTTT
CDR3 protein: CASSLGFHVTDTQYF

V gene: TRBV2
clone size: many
J gene: TRBJ2-1
D gene: NA
CDR3 DNA: TGTGCCAGCAGTGAAAATAGCTTCAATGAGCAGTTCTTC
CDR3 protein: CASSENSFNEQFF

V gene: TRBV7-9
clone size: few
J gene: TRBJ2-5
D gene: TRBD2
CDR3 DNA: TGTGCCAGCAGCCTGGGACTAGCGGGAGACCAAGAGACCCAGTACTTC
CDR3 protein: CASSLGLAGDQETQYF

V gene: TRBV6-1
clone size: many
J gene: TRBJ1-5
D gene: TRBD1
CDR3 DNA: TGTGCCAGCAGTGTTACAGGGGGCACCAATCAGCCCCAGCATTTT
CDR3 protein: CASSVTGGTNQPQHF

V gene: TRBV7-9
clone size: few
J gene: TRBJ2-7
D gene: TRBD2
CDR3 DNA: TGTGCCAGCAGCAGGGGCGGGCTAGGGAGGGACGACGAGCAGTACTTC
CDR3 protein: CASSRGGLGRDDEQYF

V gene: TRBV18
clone size: few
J gene: TRBJ1-1
D gene: NA
CDR3 DNA: TGTGCCAGCTCACCACCAACAGGAACGGGCACTGAAGCTTTCTTT
CDR3 protein: CASSPPTGTGTEAFF

V gene: TRBV5-1
clone size: few
J gene: TRBJ1-2
D gene: NA
CDR3 DNA: TGCGCCAGCAGCCCTTTGGACAGAAACTATGGCTACACCTTC
CDR3 protein: CASSPLDRNYGYTF

V gene: TRBV27
clone size: many
J gene: TRBJ2-2
D gene: TRBD1
CDR3 DNA: TGTGCCAGCAGTTTTATGGTCAGGGGGCCCGGGGAGCTGTTTTTT
CDR3 protein: CASSFMVRGPGELFF

V gene: TRBV20-1
clone size: many
J gene: TRBJ2-7
D gene: TRBD2
CDR3 DNA: TGCAGTGCTAGAGGTTCTAGCGGGATCGGGGCCTACGAGCAGTACTTC
CDR3 protein: CSARGSSGIGAYEQYF

V gene: TRBV5-1
clone size: few
J gene: TRBJ2-2
D gene: NA
CDR3 DNA: TGCGCCAGCAGCTTGGCCCCGGGACAATCGCCTGGGGAGCTGTTTTTT
CDR3 protein: CASSLAPGQSPGELFF

V gene: TRBV12-3/TRBV12-4
clone size: many
J gene: TRBJ1-5
D gene: TRBD1
CDR3 DNA: TGTGCCAGCAGCTCCGGGACAGGGCTTCGGCCCCAGCATTTT
CDR3 protein: CASSSGTGLRPQHF